Each of the 16 T cell receptor beta chains below was sequenced from the same sample in a study of identical twins (dated by TCRdb to the mid-2010s). The protocol used for the library was 5' RACE. The data were produced on an Illumina HiSeq 2000. TCRdb ran its own pipeline on the public reads, namely fastp trimming at Q25 and MiXCR clone calling, and kept in-frame beta chains. Duplicate CDR3 protein sequences are folded into a single record with the most common DNA and genes. In all, the sample holds about 890,000 distinct CDR3 sequences, and around an eighth of those were seen once. 1.5% to 2% of the sample goes to the ten largest clones. Another study also made use of these data, one on yellow fever vaccine responses in identical twins.

The sequencing input was PBMCs. The receptors stem from a woman between 18 and 30 years old in good health.

This clonotype occurred a few times. The rearrangement joins TRBV5-1 to TRBJ2-2; maybe TRBD2 (5 bases). The germline gives CDR1 SGHRS, CDR2 YFSETQ. There are 15 residues in the CDR3. The ends were cut back, 4 bases at V and 1 base at J, with 11 bases in the middle. The CDR3 bases are TGCGCCAGCAGCAAGGACTTCCTGAACACCGGGGAGCTGTTTTTT. Its protein is CASSKDFLNTGELFF.

This clonotype was detected only a few times. The rearrangement links TRBV25-1 to TRBJ2-2, with 9 bases aligning to TRBD1. The germline V gene has CDR1 MGHDK and CDR2 SYGVNS. Trimming at V came to 5 bases and at J to 1 base, leaving 14 bases not matched to a gene. This CDR3 is built from 19 residues. CDR3: CASSKVPGQGAGNTGELFF. The DNA of the CDR3 is TGTGCCAGCAGTAAAGTTCCGGGACAGGGAGCGGGGAACACCGGGGAGCTGTTTTTT.

This clonotype has a count of ten or more. V and J are TRBV15 and TRBJ1-1; the D gene is possibly TRBD1 (5 bases). Trimming took 0 bases from V and 6 from J, leaving 23 bases between them. The germline CDR1 and CDR2 sequences are LNHNV and YYDKDF (reference sequence). The CDR3 consists of 18 residues. The CDR3 nucleotides are TGTGCCACCAGCAGAGATTTCGGGAGCAGGGTAGTAGACTCTGAAGCTTTCTTT. Encoded protein: CATSRDFGSRVVDSEAFF.

Many counts were recorded for this clonotype. The chain has TRBV12-3 or TRBV12-4 and TRBJ1-1, with D unclear. The CDR3 covers 15 residues. Trimming took 0 bases from V and 1 from J, leaving 9 bases between them. The CDR3 region has the DNA TGTGCCAGCAGTTTAGCTGTGACACCGAACACTGAAGCTTTCTTT. It translates to CASSLAVTPNTEAFF.

As for this clonotype: The junction and the germline gene differ at one end; a read error may be behind it. The chain combines TRBV20-1 with TRBJ2-3; D ambiguous. The length of the CDR3 is 13 residues. The germline CDR1 and CDR2 sequences are DFQATT and SNEGSKA (reference sequence). The CDR3 sequence: CSASGQGTDTQYF. The CDR3 bases are TGCAGTGCTAGCGGTCAAGGCACGGATACGCAGTATTTT.

V usage is TRBV2 and J usage is TRBJ1-4; 8 nucleotides match TRBD1. The V segment lost 10 bases and the J segment 6 bases; nucleotides outside the gene matches: 7. The CDR3 covers 13 residues. Germline V gene lookup returns CDR1 SNHLY and CDR2 FYNNEI. CDR3 DNA: TGTGCCACCAAGACAGGGGTCGATGAAAAACTGTTTTTT. Protein: CATKTGVDEKLFF.

Ten or more counts support this clonotype. The CDR3 here is CASSPERAGPPYNEQFF. In nucleotides, the CDR3 is TGCGCCAGCAGCCCGGAGAGGGCAGGGCCCCCCTACAATGAGCAGTTCTTC. The rearrangement links TRBV5-1 to TRBJ2-1; D is perhaps TRBD1 or TRBD2 (5 bases each). Germline CDR1 and CDR2: SGHRS and YFSETQ. V was shortened by 4 bases and J by 2 bases, with 19 bases between the two germline ends. The CDR3 has 17 amino acids. Looking up the rest from reference TRBV5-1 and TRBJ2-1 gives the full variable domain: KAGVTQTPRYLIKTRGQQVTLSCSPISGHRSVSWYQQTPGQGLQFLFEYFSETQRNKGNFPGRFSGRQFSNSRSEMNVSTLELGDSALYLCASSPERAGPPYNEQFFGPGTRLTVL.

This clonotype showed up just a few times. The chain carries TRBV7-2 and TRBJ2-7; D is unclear. V lost 0 bases, J lost 3 bases, and 9 bases lay in between. CDR1 and CDR2 (germline): SGHTA, FQGNSA. The CDR3 extends over 14 amino acids. CDR3: CASSLAPLNYEQYV. DNA for the CDR3: TGTGCCAGCAGCTTAGCCCCACTGAACTACGAGCAGTACGTC.

Only a few counts were recorded for this clonotype. V usage is TRBV11-2 and J usage is TRBJ2-5, with D maybe TRBD2 (6 bases). From germline, CDR1 is SGHAT and CDR2 FQNNGV. V lost 1 base and J 0 bases, leaving 6 bases between the germline ends. The CDR3 is 14 amino acids. This CDR3 is CASSLGGDQETQYF. The CDR3 bases are TGTGCCAGCAGCTTAGGGGGGGACCAAGAGACCCAGTACTTC.

This clonotype was counted only a few times. The rearrangement joins TRBV12-3 or TRBV12-4 to TRBJ1-4; 9 bases agree with TRBD1. The length of the CDR3 is 15 residues. The ends lost 6 bases at V and 10 bases at J; junction bases unmatched: 12. The CDR3 nucleotides are TGTGCCAGCAGCCCAAAGGACAGGGGTGGTGGAAAACTGTTTTTT. This gives the protein CASSPKDRGGGKLFF.

V and J are TRBV7-9 and TRBJ2-1; 9 nucleotides match TRBD2. CDR3 size: 15 residues. V trimming: 4 bases; J trimming: 7 bases; junction bases outside the gene matches: 8. Germline CDR1 and CDR2: SEHNR and FQNEAQ (reference sequence). The CDR3 nucleotides read TGTGCCAGCAGCTCTCTAGCGGGGTCAGGTAATGAGCAGTTCTTC. This gives the protein CASSSLAGSGNEQFF.

This clonotype was detected a few times. The chain recombines TRBV27 with TRBJ2-2; D remains ambiguous. CDR1 and CDR2 from the germline V gene are MNHEY and SMNVEV (reference sequence). Trimming left V 4 bases short and J 5 bases short, with 14 bases between. The CDR3 is made up of 15 amino acids. The DNA for the CDR3 is TGTGCCAGCAGTTCCGTACGGACGATGACCGGGGAGCTGTTTTTT. Translation: CASSSVRTMTGELFF.

This clonotype appeared a few times. This chain joins TRBV10-3 and TRBJ2-2, with 8 bases aligning to TRBD2. Germline V gene lookup returns CDR1 ENHRY and CDR2 SYGVKD. J lost 0 bases, V lost 9 bases, and 6 bases had no gene match. This CDR3 is 15 amino acids long. The CDR3 DNA reads TGTGCCATTTCCGGGACTAGTGCGAACACCGGGGAGCTGTTTTTT. This gives the protein CAISGTSANTGELFF.

The CDR3, as DNA: TGCGCCAGCAGCCAAGTCAGAGAACGTAGCACAGATACGCAGTATTTT. Translating it yields CASSQVRERSTDTQYF. The chain combines TRBV4-1 with TRBJ2-3; D remains ambiguous. Germline V gives CDR1 MGHRA, CDR2 YSYEKL. With 1 base removed from V and 0 bases from J, the gap between germline ends came to 11 bases. This CDR3 has 16 amino acids.

This clonotype was counted ten times or more. The V and J genes are TRBV4-1 and TRBJ2-5; TRBD2 aligns across 11 bases. Germline-derived CDR1 and CDR2 are MGHRA and YSYEKL. The CDR3 totals 14 residues. J was trimmed by 5 bases and V by 4 bases; bases with no gene match: 3. The CDR3 here is CASSRTSGSETQYF. CDR3 nucleotide sequence: TGCGCCAGCAGCCGAACTAGCGGGAGTGAGACCCAGTACTTC.

This clonotype was seen more than once but under ten times. V usage is TRBV9 and J usage is TRBJ2-3; D may be TRBD1 (6 bases). V lost 3 bases, J lost 0 bases, and 11 bases lay in between. CDR1 and CDR2 (germline): SGDLS, YYNGEE. CDR3 length equals 15 residues. CDR3 sequence reads: CASSAGQTSTDTQYF. For the CDR3, the DNA is TGTGCCAGCAGCGCCGGACAGACTAGCACAGATACGCAGTATTTT. The variable domain in full, with the rest retrieved from reference TRBV9 and TRBJ2-3, is DSGVTQTPKHLITATGQRVTLRCSPRSGDLSVYWYQQSLDQGLQFLIQYYNGEERAKGNILERFSAQQFPDLHSELNLSSLELGDSALYFCASSAGQTSTDTQYFGPGTRLTVL.